The 30 T cell receptor beta chains presented below share a single source sample, sequenced in a study of blood T cell repertoires in COVID-19. Here immunoSEQ multiplex PCR was the method, and the copy in TCRdb shows in-frame clones only, minus some. This table holds 200,000 to 300,000 clones, around nine tenths found once. The material sequenced was PBMCs or T cells enriched from blood (not recorded which). These receptors all come from a woman between 18 and 29 years old who had recovered from COVID-19.

This clone was detected only a few times. Other DNA sequences in this sample translate to the same CDR3. V and J are TRBV7-6 and TRBJ1-1; D call uncertain. CDR1 SGHVS and CDR2 FNYEAQ come from the germline V gene. There are 16 residues in the CDR3. Trimming stripped 3 bases from V and 2 bases from J, with 16 bases between. CDR3 region: CASSFSAGRGNTEAFF. CDR3 in DNA: TGTGCCAGCAGCTTCTCGGCGGGCAGAGGAAACACTGAAGCTTTCTTT.

The chain is built from TRBV5-1 and TRBJ1-2; TRBD1 aligns across 7 bases. The germline V gene has CDR1 SGHRS and CDR2 YFSETQ. Trimming took 0 bases from V and 1 from J; bases not matched to a gene: 6. The CDR3 consists of 16 residues. DNA for the CDR3: TGCGCCAGCAGCTTGGAAGGGACAGCTATTAACTATGGCTACACCTTC. Its protein is CASSLEGTAINYGYTF.

The chain combines TRBV10-3 with TRBJ2-5; 7 bases are shared with TRBD2. V dropped 0 bases and J dropped 5; count of bases not matched to a gene: 18. CDR1 is ENHRY, CDR2 SYGVKD, per germline. The length of the CDR3 is 19 residues. The CDR3 spells CAISESSLAEGFFMETQYF. For the CDR3, the DNA is TGTGCCATCAGTGAGTCGAGTCTAGCGGAGGGGTTTTTCATGGAGACCCAGTACTTC.

The chain has TRBV10-3 and TRBJ1-6; tentatively, D is TRBD1 (5 bases). CDR1 is ENHRY, CDR2 SYGVKD, per germline. The V end was cut by 10 bases, the J end by 7 bases, with 14 bases between. This CDR3 contains 13 residues. The CDR3 region is CATLRGENSPLHF. CDR3 nucleotide sequence: TGTGCCACCCTTCGGGGGGAGAATTCACCCCTCCACTTT.

J is TRBJ2-1 and V is TRBV10-3; 7 nucleotides agree with TRBD1. After removal of 4 bases from V and 3 bases from J, the junction contained 9 bases not matched to a gene. CDR3 size: 16 residues. Germline V CDR1 and CDR2: ENHRY, SYGVKD. CDR3 nucleotides: TGTGCCATCAGTGGAAAAATCGGGGACAGCTACAATGAGCAGTTCTTC. It encodes CAISGKIGDSYNEQFF.

This clone is a singleton in its sample. This chain links TRBV7-2 with TRBJ2-1, with TRBD1 as a possible D gene (6 bases). Trimming took off 8 bases at V and 7 bases at J, with 24 bases between the two ends. There are 16 residues in the CDR3. Germline V gives CDR1 SGHTA, CDR2 FQGNSA. CDR3 sequence reads: CASSQSRQALGNEQFF. In DNA form, the CDR3 reads TGTGCCAGCTCCCAATCGAGACAGGCGCTCGGGAATGAGCAGTTCTTC.

The chain carries TRBV11-2 and TRBJ2-7; tentative D call: TRBD2 (6 bases). Trimming shortened V by 1 base and J by 3 bases, and 13 bases separated the two germline ends. Per the germline V gene, CDR1 is SGHAT and CDR2 is FQNNGV. This CDR3 region has 15 residues. CDR3 sequence reads: CASSLASDYFYEQYF. In nucleotides, the CDR3 is TGTGCCAGCAGCTTAGCCTCGGACTATTTCTACGAGCAGTACTTC.

Concerning this clone itself: Other DNA variants within this sample encode the same CDR3. The J gene is TRBJ1-5, the V gene TRBV6-5, with D unclear. Germline assignment: CDR1 MNHEY and CDR2 SVGAGI. This CDR3 has 12 amino acids. The V end lost 6 bases, the J end lost 4 bases, and 7 bases lay between the germline ends. CDR3 protein: CASSSGNQPQHF. The CDR3 nucleotides read TGTGCCAGCAGCTCAGGAAATCAGCCCCAGCATTTT.

This chain links TRBV11-3 with TRBJ2-5; D is possibly TRBD2 (6 bases). CDR1 is SGHNT and CDR2 is YENEEA in the germline V gene. With 1 base removed from V and 1 base from J, the gap between germline ends came to 10 bases. This CDR3 contains 15 residues. This chain's CDR3 is CASSLGGEPQETQYF. CDR3 nucleotides: TGTGCCAGCAGCTTAGGGGGGGAGCCCCAAGAGACCCAGTACTTC.

The chain has TRBV10-1 and TRBJ1-5; TRBD1 matches at 7 bases. Germline-derived CDR1 and CDR2 are WNHNN and SYGVQD (reference sequence). The V segment lost 6 bases and the J segment 5 bases; nucleotides outside the gene matches: 13. There are 16 residues in the CDR3. In nucleotides, the CDR3 is TGCGCCAGCAGGATATATGACGACAGGGCGGATCAGCCCCAGCATTTT. Amino acid sequence: CASRIYDDRADQPQHF.

The chain links TRBV9 to TRBJ2-1; D is ambiguous. V shed 0 bases and J shed 6 bases, with 7 bases lying between them. The CDR3 has 13 amino acids. The germline CDR1 and CDR2 sequences are SGDLS and YYNGEE. The CDR3 DNA reads TGTGCCAGCAGCGTAGGCGTCGCCAATGAGCAGTTCTTC. It encodes CASSVGVANEQFF.

J is TRBJ1-6 and V is TRBV7-2; D is undetermined. This CDR3 is 17 amino acids long. CDR1 SGHTA and CDR2 FQGNSA come from the germline V gene. V was cut by 1 base and J by 6 bases, with 16 bases left in between. The CDR3 DNA reads TGTGCCAGCAGCTTAGATCCCCACGTCGAACTTAATTCACCCCTCCACTTT. It is translated as CASSLDPHVELNSPLHF. The whole variable domain, filled in from reference TRBV7-2 and TRBJ1-6, reads GAGVSQSPSNKVTEKGKDVELRCDPISGHTALYWYRQSLGQGLEFLIYFQGNSAPDKSGLPSDRFSAERTGGSVSTLTIQRTQQEDSAVYLCASSLDPHVELNSPLHFGNGTRLTVT.

This chain connects TRBV4-1 to TRBJ2-7; 10 positions agree with TRBD1. V lost 3 bases to trimming and J lost 6 bases; unmatched junction nucleotides: 5. Germline CDR1 reads MGHRA; CDR2 reads YSYEKL. CDR3 size: 14 residues. CDR3 amino acids: CASSHGTGALEQYF. CDR3 DNA: TGCGCCAGCAGCCACGGGACAGGGGCCCTCGAGCAGTACTTC.

The gene calls are TRBV23-1 and TRBJ1-5; tentative D call: TRBD1 (6 bases). TRBV23-1 is an ORF for which the function is uncertain. The CDR3 sequence is 15 residues long. V lost 1 base, J lost 4 bases, and 11 bases lay in between. Here the CDR3 reads CASSQFGQGNQPQHF. The CDR3 coding sequence is TGCGCCAGCAGTCAATTTGGCCAGGGGAATCAGCCCCAGCATTTT.

The chain recombines TRBV7-6 with TRBJ2-7, with D perhaps matching TRBD2 (5 bases). CDR1 is SGHVS, CDR2 FNYEAQ, per germline. The length of the CDR3 is 13 residues. Trimming stripped 7 bases from V and 0 bases from J, with 10 bases between. This chain's CDR3 is CASTNRGSYEQYF. The CDR3 nucleotides read TGTGCCAGCACCAACCGGGGCTCCTACGAGCAGTACTTC.

This chain uses TRBV11-3 with TRBJ2-3, with 9 nucleotides matching TRBD1. CDR3 size: 15 residues. CDR1 and CDR2 (germline): SGHNT, YENEEA. V dropped 5 bases and J dropped 5; count of bases not matched to a gene: 8. The DNA for the CDR3 is TGTGCCAGCAGCGCACCACAGGGGGCTGGAGATACGCAGTATTTT. Its protein product is CASSAPQGAGDTQYF.

This rearrangement joins TRBV28 to TRBJ2-1; TRBD2 matches 10 bases. This CDR3 spans 14 amino acids. V was clipped by 4 bases and J by 6 bases; unmatched bases: 3. In germline, CDR1 is MDHEN, CDR2 SYDVKM. As DNA, the CDR3 is TGTGCCAGCAGTTGGCTAGCGGGGGTCAATGAGCAGTTCTTC. It encodes CASSWLAGVNEQFF.

This clone was seen more than once but under ten times. The genes are TRBV30 and TRBJ2-7; 7 bases line up with TRBD2. Per germline, CDR1 GTSNPN and CDR2 SVGIG (reference sequence). The CDR3 has 16 amino acids. After removal of 2 bases from V and 2 bases from J, the junction contained 12 bases not matched to a gene. As DNA, the CDR3 is TGTGCCTGGAGTCTGCCGAAGGGTCTAGCGGCCTACGAGCAGTACTTC. It yields the protein CAWSLPKGLAAYEQYF.

The chain couples TRBV10-3 to TRBJ2-7; a weak D match, TRBD2 (6 bases). Germline V gives CDR1 ENHRY, CDR2 SYGVKD. The germline V and J ends were trimmed by 2 bases and 3 bases, with 20 bases remaining between them. This CDR3 spans 17 amino acids. The CDR3 spells CAISEGRLAHGGYEQYF. The CDR3 DNA reads as TGTGCCATCAGTGAGGGGAGACTGGCACACGGGGGCTACGAGCAGTACTTC.

The V and J genes are TRBV6-5 and TRBJ1-2, with a possible D match to TRBD1 (5 bases). V was cut by 5 bases and J by 5 bases, with 6 bases left in between. The CDR3 totals 11 residues. The germline V gene encodes CDR1 MNHEY and CDR2 SVGAGI. Here the CDR3 DNA reads TGTGCCAGCAGTACAGGATATGGCTACACCTTC. This translates into CASSTGYGYTF.

The chain is built from TRBV11-2 and TRBJ2-1, with 15 bases matching TRBD2. Germline V CDR1 and CDR2: SGHAT, FQNNGV. V lost 5 bases, J lost 9 bases, and 17 bases stayed unmatched. The CDR3 has 19 amino acids. DNA of the CDR3: TGTGCCAGCAGCGAACGGACTAGCGGGAGGGCCGGTCTGAGCAGTGAGCAGTTCTTC. It translates to CASSERTSGRAGLSSEQFF. Variable domain in full (rest from reference TRBV11-2 and TRBJ2-1): EAGVAQSPRYKIIEKRQSVAFWCNPISGHATLYWYQQILGQGPKLLIQFQNNGVVDDSQLPKDRFSAERLKGVDSTLKIQPAKLEDSAVYLCASSERTSGRAGLSSEQFFGPGTRLTVL.

The chain has TRBV27 and TRBJ2-5, with 9 bases matching TRBD2. In germline, CDR1 is MNHEY, CDR2 SMNVEV (reference sequence). This CDR3 has 16 residues. V was clipped by 3 bases and J by 4 bases; unmatched bases: 9. The CDR3 spells CASSFTIAGAGETQYF. For the CDR3, the DNA is TGTGCCAGCAGTTTTACAATAGCGGGGGCGGGAGAGACCCAGTACTTC.

The chain links TRBV10-2 to TRBJ2-1, with D perhaps TRBD1 (6 bases). Germline loops: CDR1 WSHSY, CDR2 SAAADI. The CDR3 length is 15 residues. V dropped 5 bases and J dropped 0 bases, with 11 bases sitting between them. This chain's CDR3 is CASSPDRSSYNEQFF. The CDR3 DNA sequence: TGCGCCAGCAGTCCTGACAGGAGCTCCTACAATGAGCAGTTCTTC.

This clone was detected a few times. This chain uses TRBV28 with TRBJ1-5; 8 nucleotides agree with TRBD1. The germline V gene has CDR1 MDHEN and CDR2 SYDVKM. The CDR3 is 16 amino acids. With 5 bases clipped from V and 3 bases from J, the junction kept 9 bases outside the gene matches. In DNA form, the CDR3 reads TGTGCCAGCAGTCCCGCCGACAGGGGTTACAATCAGCCCCAGCATTTT. Protein sequence: CASSPADRGYNQPQHF.

This clone was seen only once. This CDR3 is CAWSEGHQTGTYEQYF. The CDR3 DNA sequence: TGTGCCTGGAGTGAGGGTCACCAAACAGGGACCTACGAGCAGTACTTC. The chain links TRBV30 to TRBJ2-7; maybe TRBD1 (6 bases). The CDR3 runs to 16 residues. Trimming stripped 1 base from V and 2 bases from J, with 18 bases between. Germline V gene lookup returns CDR1 GTSNPN and CDR2 SVGIG (reference sequence).

The chain is built from TRBV4-3 and TRBJ1-1; D is unresolved. The V end lost 1 base, the J end lost 11 bases, and 14 bases lay between the germline ends. Germline V gene sequence: CDR1 LGHNA, CDR2 YSLEER. This CDR3 has 13 amino acids. Written as DNA, the CDR3 is TGCGCCAGCAGCCAAGGTTGGGCCCGAGAGGCTTTCTTT. Translated, it gives CASSQGWAREAFF.

The chain carries TRBV27 and TRBJ1-5, with 10 bases identical to TRBD1. V was pared by 6 bases and J by 5 bases, with 7 bases of the junction left unmatched. CDR1 is MNHEY and CDR2 is SMNVEV in the germline V gene (reference sequence). CDR3 size: 15 residues. The CDR3 here is CASSLTGGDYQPQHF. The CDR3 coding sequence is TGTGCCAGCAGCCTGACAGGGGGCGACTATCAGCCCCAGCATTTT.

The chain combines TRBV30 with TRBJ1-1; D possibly corresponds to TRBD1 (5 bases). Germline CDR1 and CDR2: GTSNPN and SVGIG (reference sequence). The CDR3 totals 15 residues. The V end was cut by 2 bases, the J end by 1 base, with 14 bases between. The DNA of the CDR3 is TGTGCCTGGAGTCCGCCGGGGGGACCGAACACTGAAGCTTTCTTT. Residues: CAWSPPGGPNTEAFF.

The chain uses TRBV4-1 and TRBJ1-5; 9 bases match TRBD1. Per germline, CDR1 MGHRA and CDR2 YSYEKL. The CDR3 extends over 15 amino acids. The V segment lost 3 bases and the J segment 5 bases; nucleotides outside the gene matches: 5. The chain's CDR3 is CASSQGQGGHQPQHF. The CDR3 DNA follows: TGCGCCAGCAGCCAGGGACAGGGAGGGCATCAGCCCCAGCATTTT.

This clone showed up just once. The V call is TRBV5-6, the J call TRBJ2-3; 9 bases line up with TRBD1. Germline trimming cut 0 bases from V and 4 bases from J; bases unmatched to any gene: 3. The CDR3 consists of 15 residues. Germline V gene sequence: CDR1 SGHDT, CDR2 YYEEEE. CDR3 sequence: CASSLGDRAPDTQYF. Here the CDR3 DNA reads TGTGCCAGCAGCTTGGGGGACAGGGCACCAGATACGCAGTATTTT.